This T cell receptor (beta chain) was retrieved from a study of cytomegalovirus exposure and HLA in healthy donors. Study-level background: HLA-typed donors contributed 65 million to 95 million unique TCRs, which were held in an early data release. Study-wide results and limits: Productive rates of about 87% or about 30% were seen for most TCR beta V segments in an earlier analysis. Across donors, presence/absence analyses took sequencing depth to be roughly uniform. Reportedly, HLA-A and HLA-B alleles of most subjects were accurately predicted from TCR beta.

PCR used 60 Vbeta primers and 13 Jbeta primers. Produced via immunoSEQ multiplex PCR; TCRdb's table is partial and in-frame only. The sample holds 84,000 or so clones, approximately 77% seen once. V was clipped by 0 bases and J by 4 bases; unmatched bases: 7. This CDR3 is 17 amino acids long. From germline, CDR1 is SGHVS and CDR2 FQNEAQ. With respect to this clone: Its antigen remains unknown.

The gene calls are TRBV7-8 and TRBJ2-2; 8 nucleotides line up with TRBD1. The specimen was PBMCs. This clonotype was sampled from a man aged 30 to 45 in good health and CMV-seronegative. CDR3 sequence reads: CASSLARQGWGTGELFF. Here the CDR3 DNA reads TGTGCCAGCAGCTTAGCCCGACAGGGGTGGGGCACCGGGGAGCTGTTTTTT. The complete variable domain, with remaining parts taken from reference TRBV7-8 and TRBJ2-2, reads GAGVSQSPRYKVAKRGQDVALRCDPISGHVSLFWYQQALGQGPEFLTYFQNEAQLDKSGLPSDRFFAERPEGSVSTLKIQRTQQEDSAVYLCASSLARQGWGTGELFFGEGSRLTVL.